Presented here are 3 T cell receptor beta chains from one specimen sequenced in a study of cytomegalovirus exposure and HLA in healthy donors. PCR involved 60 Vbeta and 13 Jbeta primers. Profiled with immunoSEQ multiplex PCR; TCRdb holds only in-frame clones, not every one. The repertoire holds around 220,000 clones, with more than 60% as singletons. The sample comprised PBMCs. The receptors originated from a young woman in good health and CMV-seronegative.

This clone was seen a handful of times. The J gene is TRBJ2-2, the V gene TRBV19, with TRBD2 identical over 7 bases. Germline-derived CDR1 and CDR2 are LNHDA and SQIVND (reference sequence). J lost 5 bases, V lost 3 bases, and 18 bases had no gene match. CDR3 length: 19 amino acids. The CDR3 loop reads CASSMLEIDVRGKTGELFF. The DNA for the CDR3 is TGTGCCAGTAGTATGTTAGAGATTGACGTGCGGGGGAAGACCGGGGAGCTGTTTTTT.

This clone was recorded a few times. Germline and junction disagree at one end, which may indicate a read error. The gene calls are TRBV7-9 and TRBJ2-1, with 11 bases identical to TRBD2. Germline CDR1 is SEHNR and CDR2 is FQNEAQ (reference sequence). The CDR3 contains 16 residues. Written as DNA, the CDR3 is TGTTCCAGCAGCTTAGCGACGGTAGCGGGGGGGGTTGAGCAGTTCTTC. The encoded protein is CSSSLATVAGGVEQFF.

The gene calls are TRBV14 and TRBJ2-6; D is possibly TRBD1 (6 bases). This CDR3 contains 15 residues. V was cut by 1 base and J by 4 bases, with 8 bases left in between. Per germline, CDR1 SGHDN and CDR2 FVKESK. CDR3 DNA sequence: TGTGCCAGCAGCCAAGCTGGGGGCGGGGCCAACGTCCTGACTTTC. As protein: CASSQAGGGANVLTF.